The subject of this entry is one T cell receptor beta chain. The antigen remains unidentified. This specimen comes from a study of cytomegalovirus exposure and HLA in healthy donors. Turning to the study itself: Earlier results showed approximately 110 million unique TCR beta sequences derived from 150 million to 200 million T cells.

Points from the study as a whole: The classifier was said to identify cytomegalovirus status with high specificity and sensitivity. Researchers reportedly found TCR beta sequences accurately predicted most subjects' HLA-A and HLA-B alleles. Specificity of a few CMV-associated chains for CMV antigens was verified in vitro.

The PCR had 60 Vbeta and 13 Jbeta primers. Here immunoSEQ multiplex PCR was the method, and the copy in TCRdb shows in-frame clones only, minus some. Of approximately 180,000 clones detected, about 80% appear once; the ten largest clones hold 4.5% to 5.5%. CDR1 is MGHRA, CDR2 YSYEKL, per germline. The CDR3 loop spans 16 amino acids. V shed 1 base and J shed 5 bases, with 16 bases lying between them. This chain joins TRBV4-1 and TRBJ2-3; D is perhaps TRBD2 (5 bases). The sample consisted of PBMCs. The receptor was derived from a young man in good health and CMV-seronegative. The CDR3 loop is CASSQGVGGGGDTQYF. The CDR3 nucleotides are TGCGCCAGCAGCCAAGGGGTAGGAGGCGGCGGAGATACGCAGTATTTT.